The 17 T cell receptor beta chains presented below share a single source sample, sequenced in a study of identical twins. MiXCR was run by TCRdb on the 5' RACE reads, yielding one entry per CDR3 protein. The repertoire holds 1.5 million to 2 million distinct CDR3 sequences, with around a third as singletons. The sequenced sample consisted of cord blood. All receptors come from a newborn girl in good health.

Only one count was recorded for this clonotype. This chain connects TRBV27 to TRBJ1-1; no clear D gene. V lost 6 bases and J lost 5, with 16 bases in between. The CDR3 is 14 residues long. Germline V lookup: CDR1 MNHEY, CDR2 SMNVEV (reference sequence). CDR3 in amino acids: CASRPDGRGTEAFF. In nucleotides, the CDR3 is TGTGCCAGCAGACCGGACGGCCGAGGTACTGAAGCTTTCTTT.

The rearrangement joins TRBV24-1 to TRBJ1-1, with TRBD1 matching over 11 bases. This CDR3 is built from 18 residues. Germline CDR1 is KGHDR and CDR2 is SFDVKD. Trimming removed 4 bases from V and 4 bases from J; junction bases left unmatched: 13. CDR3 in DNA: TGTGCCACCAGTGAAACCCCGGGACAGGGGGGGCCAGGCACTGAAGCTTTCTTT. Its translation is CATSETPGQGGPGTEAFF.

The rearrangement joins TRBV27 to TRBJ2-5, with D tentatively TRBD2 (5 bases). This CDR3 contains 15 residues. The V gene's germline CDR1 is MNHEY and CDR2 SMNVEV (reference sequence). V lost 2 bases, J lost 2 bases, and 12 bases lay in between. This CDR3 reads CASSLLPRGQETQYF. CDR3 DNA: TGTGCCAGCAGTTTACTCCCCCGAGGGCAAGAGACCCAGTACTTC.

The genes are TRBV5-1 and TRBJ2-5; 13 bases are a match to TRBD2. This CDR3 comprises 16 residues. The germline V gene encodes CDR1 SGHRS and CDR2 YFSETQ. With V trimmed by 3 bases and J by 3 bases, 5 bases remained unmatched. The DNA of the CDR3 is TGCGCCAGCAGCTCGAAACTAGCGGGAGGGAAAGAGACCCAGTACTTC. It yields the protein CASSSKLAGGKETQYF.

This clonotype was counted a few times. The chain recombines TRBV24-1 with TRBJ2-7; TRBD1 agrees at 7 bases. CDR1 KGHDR and CDR2 SFDVKD come from the germline V gene. The CDR3 loop spans 16 amino acids. The trim removed 5 bases at V and 0 bases at J, leaving 9 bases unmatched. The CDR3 nucleotides are TGTGCCACCAGTGGCCCCGGACAGGCTAGCTCCTACGAGCAGTACTTC. Translating it yields CATSGPGQASSYEQYF.

The sample holds many counts of this clonotype. This chain joins TRBV24-1 and TRBJ1-2; TRBD1 might be the D (5 bases). V was cut by 3 bases and J by 6 bases, with 16 bases left in between. In germline, CDR1 is KGHDR, CDR2 SFDVKD. The CDR3 has 15 residues. The CDR3 region is CATSDNRPTRNGYTF. In DNA, the CDR3 is TGTGCCACCAGTGATAACAGGCCTACCCGGAATGGCTACACCTTC.

The rearrangement joins TRBV5-1 to TRBJ1-6; D remains ambiguous. The V end lost 4 bases, the J end lost 7 bases, and 15 bases lay between the germline ends. Per the germline V gene, CDR1 is SGHRS and CDR2 is YFSETQ. The CDR3 sequence is 15 residues long. The CDR3 reads CASSPGRTENSPLHF. The CDR3 DNA reads TGCGCCAGCAGCCCCGGTCGGACGGAGAATTCACCCCTCCACTTT.

Only a few counts were recorded for this clonotype. V is TRBV4-1 and J is TRBJ2-5; maybe TRBD1 (6 bases). This CDR3 has 14 amino acids. Trimming took off 4 bases at V and 5 bases at J, with 14 bases between the two ends. Germline V gene lookup returns CDR1 MGHRA and CDR2 YSYEKL. CDR3 in amino acids: CASSPLTGLETQYF. As DNA, the CDR3 is TGCGCCAGCAGCCCCCTTACAGGGTTGGAGACCCAGTACTTC.

The table lists this clonotype with a few counts. The chain is built from TRBV28 and TRBJ2-6; D gene uncertain. The V end lost 7 bases, the J end lost 2 bases, and 12 bases lay between the germline ends. The CDR3 runs to 15 residues. Looked up from germline, CDR1 is MDHEN and CDR2 is SYDVKM. CDR3 protein: CASMTRQAGANVLTF. The CDR3 coding sequence is TGTGCCAGCATGACACGTCAGGCTGGGGCCAACGTCCTGACTTTC. Complete variable domain (other parts from reference TRBV28 and TRBJ2-6): DVKVTQSSRYLVKRTGEKVFLECVQDMDHENMFWYRQDPGLGLRLIYFSYDVKMKEKGDIPEGYSVSREKKERFSLILESASTNQTSMYLCASMTRQAGANVLTFGAGSRLTVL.

This clonotype was counted between two and nine times. The chain employs TRBV29-1 and TRBJ2-7, with no clear D. CDR3 length: 15 residues. Germline V gene sequence: CDR1 SQVTM, CDR2 ANQGSEA. Trimming cost V 4 bases and J 1 base, with 17 bases left between them. CDR3 loop: CSVVAGLGRSYEQYF. The CDR3 nucleotides read TGCAGCGTTGTCGCCGGGCTGGGTAGGTCCTACGAGCAGTACTTC.

This clonotype was counted between two and nine times. With a much larger clone just one base away, this may be a read error. The chain links TRBV29-1 to TRBJ1-5; D might be TRBD1 (6 bases). Per the germline V gene, CDR1 is SQVTM and CDR2 is ANQGSEA. The CDR3 is made up of 13 amino acids. In DNA form, the CDR3 reads TGCGGCGTTGGAGGGGGTTCTAATCAGCCCCAGCATTTT. Its translation: CGVGGGSNQPQHF.

The gene calls are TRBV11-2 and TRBJ2-5; 9 bases match TRBD2. J lost 5 bases, V lost 5 bases, and 12 bases had no gene match. This CDR3 comprises 16 residues. The germline V gene has CDR1 SGHAT and CDR2 FQNNGV. CDR3 protein: CASSPVSSGARETQYF. DNA of the CDR3: TGTGCCAGCAGCCCAGTGTCTAGCGGGGCCCGGGAGACCCAGTACTTC.

The chain is built from TRBV5-1 and TRBJ2-5, with 7 bases matching TRBD1. The DNA end lines up better with TRBJ2-7; the J call may be wrong. CDR1 and CDR2 from the germline V gene are SGHRS and YFSETQ. The CDR3 loop spans 15 amino acids. The CDR3 DNA reads TGCGCCAGCAGCTTGTTCGACAGGGTAACTAACGAGCAGTACTTC. The encoded protein is CASSLFDRVTNEQYF.

This clonotype was detected only a few times. The chain uses TRBV2 and TRBJ2-3; D call uncertain. With 7 bases removed from V and 0 bases from J, the gap between germline ends came to 11 bases. The CDR3 contains 14 residues. Germline V gene sequence: CDR1 SNHLY, CDR2 FYNNEI. CDR3 nucleotides: TGTGCCAGCATCGACGGAGCTAGCACAGATACGCAGTATTTT. Translation: CASIDGASTDTQYF.

With regard to this clonotype: Germline and junction disagree at one end, which may indicate a read error. V and J are TRBV11-2 and TRBJ2-1, with TRBD2 matching over 9 bases. Germline V gene sequence: CDR1 SGHAT, CDR2 FQNNGV. The CDR3 loop spans 18 amino acids. This CDR3 is CANSSLAGTPSSYNEQFF. The CDR3 bases are TGTGCCAACAGCTCCCTAGCGGGAACGCCAAGCTCCTACAATGAGCAGTTCTTC.

The chain combines TRBV28 with TRBJ2-1; D call uncertain. Germline CDR1 and CDR2: MDHEN and SYDVKM. Trimming pared 1 base from V and 0 bases from J, leaving 10 bases between. This CDR3 comprises 16 residues. CDR3 region: CASSLLPDSSYNEQFF. In DNA, the CDR3 is TGTGCCAGCAGTTTATTACCGGATTCCTCCTACAATGAGCAGTTCTTC. The whole variable domain, filled in from reference TRBV28 and TRBJ2-1, reads DVKVTQSSRYLVKRTGEKVFLECVQDMDHENMFWYRQDPGLGLRLIYFSYDVKMKEKGDIPEGYSVSREKKERFSLILESASTNQTSMYLCASSLLPDSSYNEQFFGPGTRLTVL.

This clonotype was observed a few times. V gene TRBV5-1 combines with J gene TRBJ2-7; TRBD2 matches at 11 bases. This CDR3 contains 19 residues. Germline CDR1 SGHRS, CDR2 YFSETQ. V lost 2 bases to trimming and J lost 2 bases; unmatched junction nucleotides: 15. The CDR3 DNA reads TGCGCCAGCAGCTTCCCCACTAGCGGGAGACCACGAAATCCCTACGAGCAGTACTTC. It codes for CASSFPTSGRPRNPYEQYF.